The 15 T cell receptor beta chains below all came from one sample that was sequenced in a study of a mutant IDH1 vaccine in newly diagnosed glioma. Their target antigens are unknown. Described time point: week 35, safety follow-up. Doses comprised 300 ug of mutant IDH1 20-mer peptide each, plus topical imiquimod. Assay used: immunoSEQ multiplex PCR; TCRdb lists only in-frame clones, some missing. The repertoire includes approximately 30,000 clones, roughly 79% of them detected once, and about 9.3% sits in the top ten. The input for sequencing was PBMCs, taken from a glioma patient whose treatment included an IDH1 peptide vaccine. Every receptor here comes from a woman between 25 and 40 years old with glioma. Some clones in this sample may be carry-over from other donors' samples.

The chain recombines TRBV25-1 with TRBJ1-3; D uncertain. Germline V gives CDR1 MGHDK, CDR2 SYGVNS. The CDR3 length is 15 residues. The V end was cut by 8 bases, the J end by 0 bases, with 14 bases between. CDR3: CASRDRTNSGNTIYF. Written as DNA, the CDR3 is TGTGCCAGCCGCGACCGAACCAACTCTGGAAACACCATATATTTT.

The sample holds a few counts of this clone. CDR3 coding DNA: TGTGCCAGCAGCTTAGTAGTGAAACAGTGGGGCACAGATACGCAGTATTTT. Translated, it gives CASSLVVKQWGTDTQYF. This sequence joins TRBV7-9 and TRBJ2-3; D unresolved. Per germline, CDR1 SEHNR and CDR2 FQNEAQ (reference sequence). V lost 1 base and J lost 1, with 15 bases in between. CDR3 size: 17 residues. Full variable domain (outside the CDR3, taken from reference TRBV7-9 and TRBJ2-3): DTGVSQNPRHKITKRGQNVTFRCDPISEHNRLYWYRQTLGQGPEFLTYFQNEAQLEKSRLLSDRFSAERPKGSFSTLEIQRTEQGDSAMYLCASSLVVKQWGTDTQYFGPGTRLTVL.

The CDR3 reads CASSYSGLGSEQFF. The CDR3 nucleotides read TGTGCCAGCAGTTACTCGGGGCTAGGGTCTGAGCAGTTCTTC. The V gene is TRBV6-5, the J gene TRBJ2-1; tentative D call: TRBD1 (5 bases). V was trimmed by 0 bases and J by 9 bases, leaving 12 bases between them. Germline V lookup: CDR1 MNHEY, CDR2 SVGAGI. CDR3 size: 14 residues.

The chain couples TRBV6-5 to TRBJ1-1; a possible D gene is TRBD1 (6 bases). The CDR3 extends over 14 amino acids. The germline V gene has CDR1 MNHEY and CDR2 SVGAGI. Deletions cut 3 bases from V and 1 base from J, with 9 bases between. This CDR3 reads CASSYGQPNTEAFF. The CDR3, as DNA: TGTGCCAGCAGTTATGGACAGCCGAACACTGAAGCTTTCTTT.

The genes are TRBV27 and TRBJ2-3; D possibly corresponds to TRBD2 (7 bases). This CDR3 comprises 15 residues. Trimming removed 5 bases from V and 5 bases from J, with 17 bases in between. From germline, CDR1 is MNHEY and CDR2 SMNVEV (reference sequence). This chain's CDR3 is CASSGGGGREDTQYF. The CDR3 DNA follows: TGTGCCAGCAGTGGGGGGGGCGGGAGAGAAGATACGCAGTATTTT.

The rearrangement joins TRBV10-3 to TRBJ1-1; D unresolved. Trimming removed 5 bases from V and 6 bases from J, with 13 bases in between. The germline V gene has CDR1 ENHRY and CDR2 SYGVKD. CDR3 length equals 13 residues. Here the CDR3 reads CAISSGGRAEAFF. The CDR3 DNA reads TGTGCCATCAGTTCTGGCGGGAGGGCTGAAGCTTTCTTT.

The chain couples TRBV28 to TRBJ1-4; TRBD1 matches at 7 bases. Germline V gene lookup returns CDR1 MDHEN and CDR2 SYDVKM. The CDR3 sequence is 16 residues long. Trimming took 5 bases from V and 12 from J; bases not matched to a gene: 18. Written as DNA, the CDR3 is TGTGCCAGCAGTCCTCTGTCAGGGGGTTCCCCACCCCAACTGTTTTTT. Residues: CASSPLSGGSPPQLFF.

CDR3 region: CASSEVGGWGEQFF. CDR3 nucleotide sequence: TGTGCCAGCAGTGAAGTCGGTGGGTGGGGGGAGCAGTTCTTC. The chain couples TRBV2 to TRBJ2-1, with D perhaps being TRBD1 or TRBD2 (5 bases each). Trimming pared 1 base from V and 10 bases from J, leaving 14 bases between. The CDR3 length is 14 residues. Germline loops: CDR1 SNHLY, CDR2 FYNNEI.

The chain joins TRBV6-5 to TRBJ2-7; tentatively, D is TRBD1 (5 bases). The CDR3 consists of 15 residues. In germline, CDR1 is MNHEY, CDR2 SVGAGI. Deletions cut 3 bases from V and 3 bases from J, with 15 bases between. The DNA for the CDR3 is TGTGCCAGCAGTTATGTGGCAGGGTCCAGCTACGAGCAGTACTTC. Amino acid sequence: CASSYVAGSSYEQYF.

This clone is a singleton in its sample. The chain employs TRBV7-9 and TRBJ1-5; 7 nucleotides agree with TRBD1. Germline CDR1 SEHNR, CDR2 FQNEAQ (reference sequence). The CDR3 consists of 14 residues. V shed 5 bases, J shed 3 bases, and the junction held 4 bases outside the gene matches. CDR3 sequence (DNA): TGTGCCAGCAGCCCAGACAGGGTCAATCAGCCCCAGCATTTT. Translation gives CASSPDRVNQPQHF.

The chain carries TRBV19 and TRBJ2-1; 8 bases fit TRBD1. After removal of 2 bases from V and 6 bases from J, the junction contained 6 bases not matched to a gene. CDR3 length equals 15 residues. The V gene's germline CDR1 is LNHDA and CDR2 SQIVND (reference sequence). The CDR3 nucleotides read TGTGCCAGTAGTATACCCGGGACAGGACCCAATGAGCAGTTCTTC. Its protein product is CASSIPGTGPNEQFF.

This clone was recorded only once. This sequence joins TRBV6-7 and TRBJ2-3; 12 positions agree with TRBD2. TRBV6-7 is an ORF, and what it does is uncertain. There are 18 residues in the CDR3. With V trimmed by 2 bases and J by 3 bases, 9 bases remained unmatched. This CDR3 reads CASSYAITSGRLTDTQYF. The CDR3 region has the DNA TGTGCCAGCAGTTACGCTATAACTAGCGGGAGGTTGACAGATACGCAGTATTTT.

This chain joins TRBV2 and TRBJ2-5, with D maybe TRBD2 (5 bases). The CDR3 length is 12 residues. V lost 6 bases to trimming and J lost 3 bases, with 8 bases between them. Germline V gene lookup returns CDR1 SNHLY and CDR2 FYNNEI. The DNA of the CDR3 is TGTGCCAGCAGGACTAACGAAGAGACCCAGTACTTC. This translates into CASRTNEETQYF.

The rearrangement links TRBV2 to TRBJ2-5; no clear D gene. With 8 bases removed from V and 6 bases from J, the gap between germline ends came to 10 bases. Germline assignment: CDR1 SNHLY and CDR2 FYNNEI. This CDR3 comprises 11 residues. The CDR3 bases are TGTGCCAGCGTGGTAGTAAAGACCCAGTACTTC. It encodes CASVVVKTQYF. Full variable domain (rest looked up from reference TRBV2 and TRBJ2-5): EPEVTQTPSHQVTQMGQEVILRCVPISNHLYFYWYRQILGQKVEFLVSFYNNEISEKSEIFDDQFSVERPDGSNFTLKIRSTKLEDSAMYFCASVVVKTQYFGPGTRLLVL.

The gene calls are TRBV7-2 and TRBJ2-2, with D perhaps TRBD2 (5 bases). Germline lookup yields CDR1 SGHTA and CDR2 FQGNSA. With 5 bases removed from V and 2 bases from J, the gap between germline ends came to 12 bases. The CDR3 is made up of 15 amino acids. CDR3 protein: CASSRESGNTGELFF. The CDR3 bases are TGTGCCAGCAGCCGTGAAAGCGGAAACACCGGGGAGCTGTTTTTT.